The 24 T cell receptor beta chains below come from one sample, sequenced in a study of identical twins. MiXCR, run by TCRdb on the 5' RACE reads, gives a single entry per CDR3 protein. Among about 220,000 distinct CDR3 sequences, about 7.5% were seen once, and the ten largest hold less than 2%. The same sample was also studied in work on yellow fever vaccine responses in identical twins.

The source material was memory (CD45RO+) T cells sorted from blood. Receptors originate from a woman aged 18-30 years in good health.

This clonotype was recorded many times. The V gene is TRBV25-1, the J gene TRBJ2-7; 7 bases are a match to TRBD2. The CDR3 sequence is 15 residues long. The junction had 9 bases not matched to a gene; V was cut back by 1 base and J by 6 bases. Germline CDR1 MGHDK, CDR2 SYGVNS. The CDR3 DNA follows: TGTGCCAGCAGTGAATGGGTGGGAGGGCCATCCGAGCAGTACTTC. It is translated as CASSEWVGGPSEQYF.

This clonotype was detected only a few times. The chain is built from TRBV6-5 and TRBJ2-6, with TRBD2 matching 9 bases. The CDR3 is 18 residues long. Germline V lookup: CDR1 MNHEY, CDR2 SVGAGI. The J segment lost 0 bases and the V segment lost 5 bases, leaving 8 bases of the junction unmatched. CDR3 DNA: TGTGCCAGCAGTCCCTCGGGCGGGAGGGCCTCTGGGGCCAACGTCCTGACTTTC. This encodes CASSPSGGRASGANVLTF.

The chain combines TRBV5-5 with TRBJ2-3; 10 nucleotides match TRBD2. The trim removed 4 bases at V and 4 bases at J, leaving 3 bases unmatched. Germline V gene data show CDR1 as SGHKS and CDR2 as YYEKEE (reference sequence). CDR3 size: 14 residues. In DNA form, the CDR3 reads TGTGCCAGCAGCGACGGGACTAGCGCAGATACGCAGTATTTT. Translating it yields CASSDGTSADTQYF.

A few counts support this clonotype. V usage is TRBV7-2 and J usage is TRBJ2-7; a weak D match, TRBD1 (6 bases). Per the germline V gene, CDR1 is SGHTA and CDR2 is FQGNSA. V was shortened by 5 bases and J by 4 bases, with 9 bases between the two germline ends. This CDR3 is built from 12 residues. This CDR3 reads CASSIQGYEQYF. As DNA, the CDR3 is TGTGCCAGCAGCATACAGGGTTACGAGCAGTACTTC.

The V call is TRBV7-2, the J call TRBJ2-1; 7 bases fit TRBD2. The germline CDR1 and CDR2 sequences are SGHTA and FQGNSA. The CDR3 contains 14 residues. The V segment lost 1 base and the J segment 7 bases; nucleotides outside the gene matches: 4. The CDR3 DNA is TGTGCCAGCAGCTTAGACGGGGGGTGGAATGAGCAGTTCTTC. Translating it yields CASSLDGGWNEQFF.

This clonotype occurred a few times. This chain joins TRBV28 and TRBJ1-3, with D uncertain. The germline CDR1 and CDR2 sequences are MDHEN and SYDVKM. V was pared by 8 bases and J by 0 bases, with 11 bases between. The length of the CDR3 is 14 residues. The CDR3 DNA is TGTGCCAGCGTAGTGTCGGGCTCTGGAAACACCATATATTTT. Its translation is CASVVSGSGNTIYF. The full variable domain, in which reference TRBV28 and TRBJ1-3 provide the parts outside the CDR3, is DVKVTQSSRYLVKRTGEKVFLECVQDMDHENMFWYRQDPGLGLRLIYFSYDVKMKEKGDIPEGYSVSREKKERFSLILESASTNQTSMYLCASVVSGSGNTIYFGEGSWLTVV.

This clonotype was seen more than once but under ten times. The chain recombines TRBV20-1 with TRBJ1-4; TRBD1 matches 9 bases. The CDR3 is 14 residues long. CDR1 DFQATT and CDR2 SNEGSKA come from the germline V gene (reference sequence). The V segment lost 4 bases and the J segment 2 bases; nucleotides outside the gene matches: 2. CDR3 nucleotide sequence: TGCAGTGCTACTACAGGGGGCACTAATGAAAAACTGTTTTTT. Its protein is CSATTGGTNEKLFF.

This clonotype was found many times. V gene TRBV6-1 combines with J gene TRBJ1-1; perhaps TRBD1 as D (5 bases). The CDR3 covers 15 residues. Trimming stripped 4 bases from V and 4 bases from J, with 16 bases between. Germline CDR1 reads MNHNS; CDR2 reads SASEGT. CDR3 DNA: TGTGCCAGCAGTGTACCCCCTGACAGTGCCACTGAAGCTTTCTTT. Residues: CASSVPPDSATEAFF.

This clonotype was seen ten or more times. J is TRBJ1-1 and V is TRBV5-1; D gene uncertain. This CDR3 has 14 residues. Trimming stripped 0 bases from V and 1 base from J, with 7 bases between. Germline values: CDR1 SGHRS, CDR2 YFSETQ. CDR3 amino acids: CASSLGPANTEAFF. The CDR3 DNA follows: TGCGCCAGCAGCTTGGGACCAGCGAACACTGAAGCTTTCTTT. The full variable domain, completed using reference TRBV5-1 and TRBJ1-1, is KAGVTQTPRYLIKTRGQQVTLSCSPISGHRSVSWYQQTPGQGLQFLFEYFSETQRNKGNFPGRFSGRQFSNSRSEMNVSTLELGDSALYLCASSLGPANTEAFFGQGTRLTVV.

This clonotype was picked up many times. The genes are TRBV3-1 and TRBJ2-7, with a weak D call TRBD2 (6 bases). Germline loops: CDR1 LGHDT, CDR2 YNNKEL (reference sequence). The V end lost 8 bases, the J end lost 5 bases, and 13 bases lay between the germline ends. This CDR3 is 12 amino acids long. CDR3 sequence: CASAWASDEQYF. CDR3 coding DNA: TGTGCCAGCGCCTGGGCTAGCGACGAGCAGTACTTC.

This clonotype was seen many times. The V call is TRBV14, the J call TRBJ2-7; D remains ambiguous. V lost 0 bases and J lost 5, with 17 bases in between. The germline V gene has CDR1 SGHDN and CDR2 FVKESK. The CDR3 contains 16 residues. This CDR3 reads CASSQDLLWGRDEQYF. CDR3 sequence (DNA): TGTGCCAGCAGCCAAGATCTGCTTTGGGGTCGGGACGAGCAGTACTTC.

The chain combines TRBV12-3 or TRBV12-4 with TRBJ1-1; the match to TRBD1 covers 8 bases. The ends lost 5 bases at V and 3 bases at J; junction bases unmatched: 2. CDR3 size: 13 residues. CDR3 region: CASSADRDTEAFF. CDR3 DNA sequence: TGTGCCAGCAGTGCGGACAGGGACACTGAAGCTTTCTTT.

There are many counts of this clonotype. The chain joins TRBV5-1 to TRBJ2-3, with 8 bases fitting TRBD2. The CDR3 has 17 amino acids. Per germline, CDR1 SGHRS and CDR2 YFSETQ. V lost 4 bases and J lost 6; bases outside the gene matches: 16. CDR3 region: CASSPSGAAGEVDTQYF. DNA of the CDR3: TGCGCCAGCAGCCCATCTGGTGCAGCGGGAGAGGTGGATACGCAGTATTTT.

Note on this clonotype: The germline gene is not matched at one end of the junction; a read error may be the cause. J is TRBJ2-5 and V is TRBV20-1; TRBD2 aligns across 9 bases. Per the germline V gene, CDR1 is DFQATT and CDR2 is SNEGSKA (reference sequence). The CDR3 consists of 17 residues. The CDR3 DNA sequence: TGCTGTGCTAGAGATAGAAGCGGGGGGCTGATGTCAGAGACCCAGTACTTC. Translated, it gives CCARDRSGGLMSETQYF.

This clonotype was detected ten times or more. CDR3 region: CASFRDKGSDTQYF. The CDR3 bases are TGTGCCAGCTTCCGGGACAAAGGGTCAGATACGCAGTATTTT. This chain uses TRBV6-1 with TRBJ2-3, with D possibly being TRBD1 (6 bases). Germline loops: CDR1 MNHNS, CDR2 SASEGT. Deletions cut 8 bases from V and 4 bases from J, with 16 bases between. The CDR3 spans 14 residues.

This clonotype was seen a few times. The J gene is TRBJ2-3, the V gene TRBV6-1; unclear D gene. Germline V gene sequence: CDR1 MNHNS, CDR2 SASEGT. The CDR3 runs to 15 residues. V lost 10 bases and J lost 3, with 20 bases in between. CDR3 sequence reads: CATRVGVGWTDTQYF. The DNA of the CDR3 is TGTGCCACCAGAGTGGGTGTAGGGTGGACAGATACGCAGTATTTT.

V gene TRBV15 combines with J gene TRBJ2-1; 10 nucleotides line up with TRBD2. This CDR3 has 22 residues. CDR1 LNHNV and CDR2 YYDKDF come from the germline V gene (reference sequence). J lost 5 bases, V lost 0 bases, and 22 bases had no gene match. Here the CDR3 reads CATSRDSSASTSGRRKNNEQFF. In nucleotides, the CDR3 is TGTGCCACCAGCAGAGATTCAAGTGCATCGACTAGCGGGCGACGAAAAAACAATGAGCAGTTCTTC.

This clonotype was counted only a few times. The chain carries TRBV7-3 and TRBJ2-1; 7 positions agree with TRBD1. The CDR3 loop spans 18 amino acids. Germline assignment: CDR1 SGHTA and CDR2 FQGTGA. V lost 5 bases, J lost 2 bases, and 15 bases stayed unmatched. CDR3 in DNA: TGTGCCAGCAGCACGTCAGACGGACAGGCGCGACCCTACAATGAGCAGTTCTTC. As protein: CASSTSDGQARPYNEQFF.

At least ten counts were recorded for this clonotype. CDR3 sequence (DNA): TGTGCCAGCAGAAGGACAGGGAGGTTCTATGGCTACACCTTC. This encodes CASRRTGRFYGYTF. V is TRBV3-1 and J is TRBJ1-2; 8 positions match TRBD1. This CDR3 contains 14 residues. CDR1 and CDR2 from the germline V gene are LGHDT and YNNKEL (reference sequence). The V gene end was trimmed by 6 bases and the J gene end by 4 bases; junction bases not matched to a gene: 7.

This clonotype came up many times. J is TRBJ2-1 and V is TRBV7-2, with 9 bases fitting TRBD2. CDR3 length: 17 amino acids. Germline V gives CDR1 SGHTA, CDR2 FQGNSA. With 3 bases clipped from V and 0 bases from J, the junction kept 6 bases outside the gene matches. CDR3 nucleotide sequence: TGTGCCAGCAGCTTGGGAGTTAGCGGGAGCTCCTACAATGAGCAGTTCTTC. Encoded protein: CASSLGVSGSSYNEQFF.

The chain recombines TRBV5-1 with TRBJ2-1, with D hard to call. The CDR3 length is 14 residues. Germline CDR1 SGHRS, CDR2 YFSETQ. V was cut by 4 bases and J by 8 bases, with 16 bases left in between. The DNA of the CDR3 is TGCGCCAGCAGCCCAGCAAAAGGGTTCGATGAGCAGTTCTTC. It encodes CASSPAKGFDEQFF. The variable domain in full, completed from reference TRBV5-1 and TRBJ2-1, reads KAGVTQTPRYLIKTRGQQVTLSCSPISGHRSVSWYQQTPGQGLQFLFEYFSETQRNKGNFPGRFSGRQFSNSRSEMNVSTLELGDSALYLCASSPAKGFDEQFFGPGTRLTVL.

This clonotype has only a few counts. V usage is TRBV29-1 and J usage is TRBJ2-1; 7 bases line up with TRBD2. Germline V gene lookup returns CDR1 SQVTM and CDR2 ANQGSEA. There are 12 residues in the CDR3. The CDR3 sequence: CSSSSGYNEQFF. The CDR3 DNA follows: TGCAGTTCCTCTAGCGGTTACAATGAGCAGTTCTTC.

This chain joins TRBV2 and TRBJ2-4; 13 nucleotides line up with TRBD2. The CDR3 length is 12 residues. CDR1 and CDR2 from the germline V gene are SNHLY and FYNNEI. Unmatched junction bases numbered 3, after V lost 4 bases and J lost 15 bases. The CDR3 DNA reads TGTGCCAGCAGTGTGGGACTAGCGGGGTGGTACTTC. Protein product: CASSVGLAGWYF.

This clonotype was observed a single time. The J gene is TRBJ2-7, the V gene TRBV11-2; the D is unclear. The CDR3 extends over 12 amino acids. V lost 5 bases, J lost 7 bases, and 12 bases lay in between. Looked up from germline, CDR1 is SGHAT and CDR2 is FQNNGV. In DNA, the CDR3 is TGTGCCAGCAGCCAGACGCGGAGAGAGCAGTACTTC. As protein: CASSQTRREQYF.